This T cell receptor beta chain was captured in a study of Ad26.COV2.S vaccination and SARS-CoV-2 variants (dated by TCRdb to the early 2020s). About the full investigation: Donors in the vaccine arm were drawn from COV1001, a phase I-IIa trial of Ad26.COV2.S in healthy adults that was multicentre, randomized, double-blind and placebo-controlled. TCRbeta repertoire sequencing was used to assess the specificity and breadth of SARS-CoV-2-reactive T cell receptors after Ad26.COV2.S vaccination. Trial participants were randomized into five groups of five: low-dose or high-dose Ad26.COV2.S given once or twice, or placebo on both occasions. The TCR-sequenced set comprised approximately 30 samples: about 19 Ad26.COV2.S vaccine recipients, 5 placebo recipients and 8 SARS-CoV-2 convalescent individuals. Ad26.COV2.S was given intramuscularly at 5x10^10 or 1x10^11 viral particles, as a single shot or as two shots 56 days apart. Blinding of investigators to trial group allocation was maintained during experiments and outcome assessment.

The CDR3 sequence holds 17 residues, the cysteine and phenylalanine included. The DNA shown is the 51-base CDR3, in frame from base 1. From the germline V gene, CDR1 is SGHNT and CDR2 is YENEEA. Ends trimmed: V by 0 bases, J by 5 bases; bases unmatched to a gene: 12. The treatment or condition label, read with the paper, signifies: approximately 18 received Ad26.COV2.S at low or high dose, single or two shots; about 5 received placebo; per-sample allocation not given. Repertoires of vaccine and placebo recipients were sequenced from samples taken on day 63 after the first injection. In Cohort 1b, more than 20 adults aged 18-55 years were enrolled at a single site in Boston, USA, between 29 July and 7 August 2020. Ad26.COV2.S consisted of a replication-incompetent adenovirus type 26 vector by which a prefusion-stabilized SARS-CoV-2 spike protein from the original Wuhan strain was expressed. This clone was detected once. The antigen it binds to is not known. Base quality data are lacking; no much larger clone is found one base away.

Points the paper makes about the study in general: The study was not powered for comparison of responses between vaccine doses or regimens. Comparable non-spike TCR breadth was observed between vaccine and placebo recipients, consistent with only spike being contained in the vaccine. According to the authors, total T cell responses may have been underestimated by the TCR breadth and depth analyses. After vaccination, substantial breadth of spike-specific CD8+ and CD4+ T cell responses was reported. Compared with placebo recipients, Ad26.COV2.S recipients showed higher spike-specific TCR breadth (P = 0.0014).

TCRbeta CDR3 regions were sequenced with the immunoSEQ Assay. After extraction, genomic DNA underwent amplification by bias-controlled multiplex PCR, followed by high-throughput sequencing. The original pipeline was this. Collapsing and filtering of sequences were performed to quantify the absolute abundance of each unique TCRbeta CDR3 region. Usable DNA was measured by amplifying reference genes present in all nucleated cells, and TCRbeta template counts were normalized to that usable DNA to estimate T cell fraction. Repertoire TCRs were annotated as SARS-CoV-2-specific by exact matching of V gene, CDR3 amino acid sequence and J gene to a known reactive TCR set. The reference SARS-CoV-2 TCR set was derived from MIRA and filtered for enrichment in COVID-19-positive ImmuneCODE repertoires, a step that removed public or cross-reactive TCRs. Using the MIRA antigens, annotated TCRs were further analysed by specific ORF or by position within an ORF. Breadth was defined as annotated unique rearrangements over total unique productive rearrangements; depth was the summed frequency of those rearrangements. Two-sided Wilcoxon rank-sum tests were applied when comparing TCR breadth between groups. TCRdb provides this immuneACCESS table in a form limited to in-frame rearrangements. Some clones are lacking; in checked studies, under half of them reflect an unresolved V gene, and why the rest are absent is not known. D and trimming come from the DNA, and the V and J calls and clone size come from that table. The sample has roughly 380,000 clones on record, around 89% of them singletons. The ten top clones hold 3.6% of the sample.

This receptor was identified in a person between 18 and 60 years old who received the Ad26.COV2.S COVID-19 vaccine or a placebo. The receptor chain draws on TRBV11-3 and TRBJ2-5, and 7 bases in between align with TRBD1. The sample here was peripheral blood, taken in a trial of Ad26.COV2.S vaccine versus placebo. Here the CDR3 is given as CASSLEPGTAPGETQYF. In nucleotides, the sequence is TGTGCCAGCAGCTTAGAACCTGGGACAGCACCGGGGGAGACCCAGTACTTC.